Included here is one TCR beta chain sequence, with context. The CDR3 extends over 14 amino acids. Trimming took 3 bases from V and 6 from J; bases not matched to a gene: 8. Germline loops: CDR1 DFQATT, CDR2 SNEGSKA (reference sequence). The data were taken from a study of blood T cell repertoires in COVID-19. The overall study: Specimens from acute and convalescent COVID-19 originated in the United States, Italy and Spain. From T cells, B-cell-depleted T cells, or PBMCs came the material, which was cDNA or gDNA.

Libraries were prepared by immunoSEQ multiplex PCR; TCRdb keeps only in-frame clonotypes and omits some of them. There are 120,000 or so clones in the sample; nearly 90% occur only once, and more than 4.5% lies in the top ten. The sequence was collected from a human donor in a cohort sampled during active COVID-19. The chain is built from TRBV20-1 and TRBJ2-1; 7 bases align to TRBD1. The specimen sequenced was peripheral blood. CDR3 nucleotide sequence: TGCAGTGCTAGTTCCAGGGGGTGGGGCAATGAGCAGTTCTTC. This gives the protein CSASSRGWGNEQFF.